Listed here are 8 T cell receptor beta chains from one sample, sequenced in a study of beta chain features in type 1 diabetes. Study results and limitations: People with Type 1 diabetes carried modestly yet significantly shorter TCRB CDR3s in all four CD4+ subsets.

Reverse transcription of all isolated RNA meant that expressed TCRB transcripts were sequenced. Libraries were prepared by immunoSEQ multiplex PCR; TCRdb keeps only in-frame clonotypes and omits some of them. Of about 640,000 clones listed, under 15% are singletons. No antigen is known for these receptors. Sequenced: naive CD4+ T cells from blood. Receptors were obtained from a man aged 30-40 years with type 1 diabetes.

This clone has only a few counts. V and J are TRBV6-5 and TRBJ2-3, with D possibly matching TRBD1 (6 bases). The length of the CDR3 is 12 residues. Trimming took off 4 bases at V and 8 bases at J, with 10 bases between the two ends. Germline V CDR1 and CDR2: MNHEY, SVGAGI. In DNA, the CDR3 is TGTGCCAGCAGTTCAGTAGGGGGTACGCAGTATTTT. Translated, it gives CASSSVGGTQYF.

This clone came up a few times. The genes are TRBV5-6 and TRBJ2-3, with 9 bases fitting TRBD2. The germline CDR1 and CDR2 sequences are SGHDT and YYEEEE. This CDR3 is built from 17 residues. V lost 6 bases, J lost 2 bases, and 13 bases stayed unmatched. The CDR3 DNA sequence: TGTGCCAGCATCCCCCGAGCTAGCGGGGATCTCACAGATACGCAGTATTTT. It translates to CASIPRASGDLTDTQYF.

The V and J genes are TRBV28 and TRBJ2-5, with D maybe TRBD1 (5 bases). The V gene's germline CDR1 is MDHEN and CDR2 SYDVKM. V was trimmed by 7 bases and J by 2 bases, leaving 14 bases between them. The CDR3 totals 14 residues. CDR3 coding DNA: TGTGCCAGCATCCCGTTGGCAGGGCAAGAGACCCAGTACTTC. Translation: CASIPLAGQETQYF.

This clone was picked up a small number of times. CDR3: CASSESGRRDTGELFF. CDR3 DNA: TGTGCCAGCAGCGAATCTGGACGCCGGGACACCGGGGAGCTGTTTTTT. This chain connects TRBV9 to TRBJ2-2; the D is unclear. The germline V gene encodes CDR1 SGDLS and CDR2 YYNGEE. V lost 3 bases and J lost 3, with 15 bases in between. The CDR3 is 16 amino acids.

This clone has just a few counts. The CDR3 is CASSSGQGRASNQPQHF. The CDR3 region has the DNA TGTGCCAGCAGTTCGGGACAGGGTAGAGCGAGCAATCAGCCCCAGCATTTT. J is TRBJ1-5 and V is TRBV27; 9 bases are a match to TRBD1. This CDR3 has 17 residues. Germline trimming cut 4 bases from V and 1 base from J; bases unmatched to any gene: 8. CDR1 MNHEY and CDR2 SMNVEV come from the germline V gene (reference sequence).

J is TRBJ2-3 and V is TRBV11-2; tentative D call: TRBD1 (9 bases). The CDR3 runs to 15 residues. Germline V gives CDR1 SGHAT, CDR2 FQNNGV. V was trimmed by 5 bases and J by 4 bases, leaving 16 bases between them. CDR3 bases: TGTGCCAGCAGCATAGCGGGACAGGGTGCAGATACGCAGTATTTT. Protein sequence: CASSIAGQGADTQYF. Full variable domain (outside the CDR3, taken from reference TRBV11-2 and TRBJ2-3): EAGVAQSPRYKIIEKRQSVAFWCNPISGHATLYWYQQILGQGPKLLIQFQNNGVVDDSQLPKDRFSAERLKGVDSTLKIQPAKLEDSAVYLCASSIAGQGADTQYFGPGTRLTVL.

Only a few counts were recorded for this clone. This chain connects TRBV6-5 to TRBJ2-7, with 8 bases matching TRBD1. V lost 4 bases and J lost 4; bases outside the gene matches: 9. Germline-derived CDR1 and CDR2 are MNHEY and SVGAGI. The CDR3 totals 15 residues. CDR3 loop: CASSSNRGMGYEQYF. The CDR3 nucleotides are TGTGCCAGCAGTTCCAACAGGGGGATGGGTTACGAGCAGTACTTC.

The genes are TRBV25-1 and TRBJ1-2; 8 nucleotides align to TRBD1. V lost 4 bases and J lost 8; bases outside the gene matches: 6. This CDR3 spans 13 amino acids. Germline V CDR1 and CDR2: MGHDK, SYGVNS. The CDR3 reads CASSAQGAQGYTF. DNA of the CDR3: TGTGCCAGCAGTGCCCAGGGGGCGCAGGGCTACACCTTC.